This T cell receptor (beta chain) was captured in a study of vaccination effects on CD4 cells after COVID-19. Study summary: Post-vaccine samples followed the second dose by a median of 72 days.

Profiled with immunoSEQ multiplex PCR; TCRdb holds only in-frame clones, not every one. The profile shows 20,000 to 25,000 clones, roughly 76% of them singletons. Notes on this clone: Its antigen is as yet unknown.

After expansion with viral peptide pools in the ViraFEST assay, antigen-specific CD4+ T cells were sequenced. Cultured cells yielded isolated CD4+ T cells after less than 11 days. Each participant was administered two doses of either the BNT162b2 or the mRNA-1273 vaccine. PBMC were cultured at roughly 2 million per well with 10 IU/ml IL-2 and 9 to 10 ug/ml peptides. Broader study findings: Late after vaccination, infection- and vaccine-induced clones showed marked clonal contraction. Convalescent patients numbered few in the study; early post-infection timepoints were missing entirely.

Sequencing used CD4+ T cells from PBMCs cultured with SARS-CoV-2 spike peptides, obtained after COVID-19 vaccination. The sequence derives from a human donor who received a COVID-19 vaccine. Some clones in this sample may be carry-over from other donors' samples.

The CDR3: CASSIRQPDTQYF. CDR3 coding DNA: TGTGCCAGCAGCATCCGACAGCCGGATACGCAGTATTTT. The genes are TRBV5-6 and TRBJ2-3; weak D call: TRBD1 (5 bases). Trimming cost V 4 bases and J 6 bases, with 12 bases left between them. Per the germline V gene, CDR1 is SGHDT and CDR2 is YYEEEE. The CDR3 has 13 residues.